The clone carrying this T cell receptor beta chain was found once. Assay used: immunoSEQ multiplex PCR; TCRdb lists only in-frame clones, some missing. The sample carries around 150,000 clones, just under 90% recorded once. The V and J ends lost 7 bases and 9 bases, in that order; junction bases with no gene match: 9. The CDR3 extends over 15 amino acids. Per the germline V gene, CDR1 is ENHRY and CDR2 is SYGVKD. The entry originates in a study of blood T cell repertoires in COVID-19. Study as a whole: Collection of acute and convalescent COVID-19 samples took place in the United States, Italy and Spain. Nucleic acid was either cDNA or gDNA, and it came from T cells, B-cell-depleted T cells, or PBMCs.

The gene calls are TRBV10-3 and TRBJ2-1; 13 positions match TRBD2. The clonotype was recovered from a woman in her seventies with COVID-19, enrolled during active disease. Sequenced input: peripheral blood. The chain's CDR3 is CAIKPGLAGSGEQFF. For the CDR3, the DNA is TGTGCCATCAAGCCGGGACTAGCGGGGTCGGGTGAGCAGTTCTTC.